This T cell receptor beta chain was identified in a study of PD-1 blockade in classical Hodgkin lymphoma. About the study: Treatment was intravenous nivolumab, 3 mg/kg every 2 weeks, until progression. Study results and caveats: Diminished baseline TCR diversity has been reported in newly diagnosed patients relative to healthy donors. Before treatment, complete responders showed about the same diversity as newly diagnosed patients.

CDR1 and CDR2 from the germline V gene are SGHAT and FQDESV (reference sequence). With 2 bases removed from V and 3 bases from J, the gap between germline ends came to 11 bases. There are 14 residues in the CDR3. Libraries were prepared by immunoSEQ multiplex PCR; TCRdb keeps only in-frame clonotypes and omits some of them. The data contain fewer than 90,000 clones, about nine tenths of them singletons. As concerns this clone: Its specificity is not known.

Patients all relapsed after autologous stem cell transplantation, and there was variation in brentuximab vedotin exposure. Complete response, partial response or progressive disease was each patient's best response. J is TRBJ2-7 and V is TRBV11-1; D might be TRBD1 (6 bases). The input for sequencing was peripheral blood mononuclear cells (PBMCs), taken at baseline. The sequence was obtained from a human donor with classical Hodgkin lymphoma. CDR3 region: CASSLRDTYYEQYF. The CDR3 DNA follows: TGTGCCAGCAGCTTAAGGGACACCTACTACGAGCAGTACTTC.